These T cell receptor beta chains were read from a single sample in a study of blood T cell repertoires in COVID-19. The protocol was immunoSEQ multiplex PCR, while the TCRdb copy is restricted to in-frame clones and leaves out a portion. The sample comprises about 210,000 clones, roughly 80% of which are singletons, and 7.2% rests with the top ten. The sequenced sample was peripheral blood. Receptors were obtained from an older woman with acute or convalescent COVID-19. CDR3s include the opening cysteine and the closing phenylalanine or tryptophan. The order of the fields is CDR3 protein, CDR3 DNA, CDR3 length, D gene, V gene, clone size, J gene. The D gene is left open where the match is weak. Some rows mark clone size as missing; the rest say once, few, many or name a class of expanded clone.

CDR3 protein: CASQSGGGTGELFF
CDR3 DNA: TGTGCCAGTCAGAGCGGGGGAGGAACCGGGGAGCTGTTTTTT
CDR3 length: 14
D gene: TRBD2
V gene: TRBV19
clone size: .
J gene: TRBJ2-2

CDR3 protein: CASSPNTGGSETQYF
CDR3 DNA: TGTGCCAGCAGTCCCAATACCGGGGGGAGTGAGACCCAGTACTTC
CDR3 length: 15
D gene: TRBD2
V gene: TRBV27
clone size: .
J gene: TRBJ2-5

CDR3 protein: CATSPGGISSNQPQHF
CDR3 DNA: TGTGCCACCAGTCCAGGGGGGATTTCGAGCAATCAGCCCCAGCATTTT
CDR3 length: 16
D gene: TRBD1
V gene: TRBV24-1
clone size: .
J gene: TRBJ1-5

CDR3 protein: CASSFQGAGGTEAFF
CDR3 DNA: TGTGCCAGCAGCTTCCAGGGGGCAGGAGGAACTGAAGCTTTCTTT
CDR3 length: 15
D gene: TRBD1
V gene: TRBV13
clone size: .
J gene: TRBJ1-1

CDR3 protein: CAWSGQNPADTQYF
CDR3 DNA: TGTGCCTGGAGTGGACAGAATCCCGCAGATACGCAGTATTTT
CDR3 length: 14
D gene: .
V gene: TRBV30
clone size: .
J gene: TRBJ2-3

CDR3 protein: CASSRDPGTGGGLNTEAFF
CDR3 DNA: TGTGCCAGTAGTAGAGATCCCGGGACAGGGGGCGGCCTGAACACTGAAGCTTTCTTT
CDR3 length: 19
D gene: TRBD1
V gene: TRBV19
clone size: once
J gene: TRBJ1-1

CDR3 protein: CASSYESSNPYEQYF
CDR3 DNA: TGTGCCAGCAGTTACGAGAGTAGTAATCCGTACGAGCAGTACTTC
CDR3 length: 15
D gene: .
V gene: TRBV6-2/TRBV6-3
clone size: once
J gene: TRBJ2-7

CDR3 protein: CASSSRETQYF
CDR3 DNA: TGTGCCAGCAGTTCCCGGGAGACCCAGTACTTC
CDR3 length: 11
D gene: .
V gene: TRBV12-3/TRBV12-4
clone size: once
J gene: TRBJ2-5

CDR3 protein: CASSQGTGGYGYTF
CDR3 DNA: TGTGCCAGCAGCCAAGGGACAGGGGGCTATGGCTACACCTTC
CDR3 length: 14
D gene: TRBD1
V gene: TRBV3-1/TRBV3-2
clone size: once
J gene: TRBJ1-2

CDR3 protein: CASSTVLAGGREQFF
CDR3 DNA: TGTGCCAGCAGCACCGTACTAGCGGGGGGGCGAGAGCAGTTCTTC
CDR3 length: 15
D gene: TRBD2
V gene: TRBV5-8
clone size: .
J gene: TRBJ2-1

CDR3 protein: CASSAQGAETQYF
CDR3 DNA: TGTGCCAGCAGCGCACAGGGGGCAGAGACCCAGTACTTC
CDR3 length: 13
D gene: TRBD1
V gene: TRBV7-2
clone size: once
J gene: TRBJ2-5

CDR3 protein: CASSRQGASGNTIYF
CDR3 DNA: TGTGCCAGCAGTCGACAGGGGGCCTCTGGAAACACCATATATTTT
CDR3 length: 15
D gene: TRBD1
V gene: TRBV27
clone size: .
J gene: TRBJ1-3

CDR3 protein: CASSQDRGPFGQFF
CDR3 DNA: TGTGCCAGCAGCCAGGACAGGGGTCCTTTTGGGCAGTTCTTC
CDR3 length: 14
D gene: TRBD1
V gene: TRBV14
clone size: .
J gene: TRBJ2-1

CDR3 protein: CASSLFGIRFRSSYEQYF
CDR3 DNA: TGTGCCAGCAGCTTATTCGGGATCAGATTTAGGAGCTCCTACGAGCAGTACTTC
CDR3 length: 18
D gene: .
V gene: TRBV7-8
clone size: few
J gene: TRBJ2-7

CDR3 protein: CATRPPSGGAVSQYF
CDR3 DNA: TGTGCCACCAGGCCTCCTAGCGGGGGGGCCGTGTCTCAGTACTTC
CDR3 length: 15
D gene: TRBD2
V gene: TRBV15
clone size: .
J gene: TRBJ2-4

CDR3 protein: CASSSQGTDTQYF
CDR3 DNA: TGTGCCAGCAGTTCCCAGGGAACAGATACGCAGTATTTT
CDR3 length: 13
D gene: .
V gene: TRBV5-6
clone size: .
J gene: TRBJ2-3

CDR3 protein: CASSLYGGDRETQYF
CDR3 DNA: TGTGCCAGCAGCTTATATGGGGGGGACAGGGAGACCCAGTACTTC
CDR3 length: 15
D gene: .
V gene: TRBV7-3
clone size: .
J gene: TRBJ2-5

CDR3 protein: CASSGQGGNEQFF
CDR3 DNA: TGTGCCAGCAGTGGACAGGGCGGCAATGAGCAGTTCTTC
CDR3 length: 13
D gene: TRBD1
V gene: TRBV6-6
clone size: .
J gene: TRBJ2-1

CDR3 protein: CASSYGGGTSGGNTQYF
CDR3 DNA: TGTGCCAGCAGTTACGGCGGTGGGACTAGCGGGGGAAATACGCAGTATTTT
CDR3 length: 17
D gene: TRBD2
V gene: TRBV6-2/TRBV6-3
clone size: once
J gene: TRBJ2-3

CDR3 protein: CAISESVGLAANEQFF
CDR3 DNA: TGTGCCATCAGTGAGTCGGTAGGACTAGCTGCCAATGAGCAGTTCTTC
CDR3 length: 16
D gene: TRBD2
V gene: TRBV10-3
clone size: .
J gene: TRBJ2-1

CDR3 protein: CASSEPLAGGLGETQYF
CDR3 DNA: TGTGCCAGCAGTGAACCCCTAGCGGGGGGGCTAGGAGAGACCCAGTACTTC
CDR3 length: 17
D gene: TRBD2
V gene: TRBV6-1
clone size: .
J gene: TRBJ2-5

CDR3 protein: CASSWVTGEETQYF
CDR3 DNA: TGTGCCAGCAGTTGGGTTACGGGGGAAGAGACCCAGTACTTC
CDR3 length: 14
D gene: .
V gene: TRBV6-5
clone size: .
J gene: TRBJ2-5

CDR3 protein: CATQQGYEQFF
CDR3 DNA: TGTGCCACCCAACAGGGCTACGAGCAGTTCTTC
CDR3 length: 11
D gene: .
V gene: TRBV24-1
clone size: .
J gene: TRBJ2-1

CDR3 protein: CAISGGGYSIDTQYF
CDR3 DNA: TGTGCCATCAGTGGAGGGGGCTACTCTATTGATACGCAGTATTTT
CDR3 length: 15
D gene: TRBD1
V gene: TRBV10-3
clone size: .
J gene: TRBJ2-3

CDR3 protein: CASSRTDGQGEAFF
CDR3 DNA: TGCGCCAGCAGCCGAACAGACGGTCAGGGTGAAGCTTTCTTT
CDR3 length: 14
D gene: .
V gene: TRBV4-1
clone size: .
J gene: TRBJ1-1

CDR3 protein: CASSLGQGTSEQFF
CDR3 DNA: TGTGCCAGCAGCTTGGGGCAGGGGACGAGTGAGCAGTTCTTC
CDR3 length: 14
D gene: .
V gene: TRBV5-4
clone size: .
J gene: TRBJ2-1

CDR3 protein: CASAPGTQETQYF
CDR3 DNA: TGTGCTAGTGCTCCCGGGACTCAAGAGACCCAGTACTTC
CDR3 length: 13
D gene: .
V gene: TRBV12-5
clone size: .
J gene: TRBJ2-5

CDR3 protein: CAWKDFSAGYEQYF
CDR3 DNA: TGTGCCTGGAAGGACTTCTCAGCAGGCTACGAGCAGTACTTC
CDR3 length: 14
D gene: .
V gene: TRBV30
clone size: .
J gene: TRBJ2-7

CDR3 protein: CATSDNFGQVQETQYF
CDR3 DNA: TGTGCCACCAGTGACAATTTCGGACAGGTACAAGAGACCCAGTACTTC
CDR3 length: 16
D gene: TRBD1
V gene: TRBV24-1
clone size: .
J gene: TRBJ2-5

CDR3 protein: CASSPHATNEKLFF
CDR3 DNA: TGTGCCAGCAGCCCCCATGCAACTAATGAAAAACTGTTTTTT
CDR3 length: 14
D gene: .
V gene: TRBV3-1/TRBV3-2
clone size: .
J gene: TRBJ1-4

CDR3 protein: CASSLEWGANTGELFF
CDR3 DNA: TGTGCCAGCAGCTTAGAATGGGGGGCGAACACCGGGGAGCTGTTTTTT
CDR3 length: 16
D gene: .
V gene: TRBV11-2
clone size: once
J gene: TRBJ2-2

CDR3 protein: CASSSGTSGGRSYEQYF
CDR3 DNA: TGCGCCAGCAGCTCCGGGACTAGCGGGGGCCGCTCCTACGAGCAGTACTTC
CDR3 length: 17
D gene: TRBD2
V gene: TRBV5-1
clone size: .
J gene: TRBJ2-7

CDR3 protein: CASSLGTSLNEQFF
CDR3 DNA: TGTGCCAGCAGTCTCGGGACTAGCTTGAATGAGCAGTTCTTC
CDR3 length: 14
D gene: TRBD2
V gene: TRBV2
clone size: .
J gene: TRBJ2-1

CDR3 protein: CAWSPGGPEAFF
CDR3 DNA: TGTGCCTGGAGCCCGGGGGGGCCTGAAGCTTTCTTT
CDR3 length: 12
D gene: .
V gene: TRBV30
clone size: few
J gene: TRBJ1-1

CDR3 protein: CASSATPSRLGANVLTF
CDR3 DNA: TGTGCCAGCAGCGCTACCCCCTCCAGGCTGGGGGCCAACGTCCTGACTTTC
CDR3 length: 17
D gene: .
V gene: TRBV9
clone size: .
J gene: TRBJ2-6

CDR3 protein: CASSTGTGIGNTIYF
CDR3 DNA: TGTGCCAGCTCAACCGGGACAGGAATTGGAAACACCATATATTTT
CDR3 length: 15
D gene: TRBD1
V gene: TRBV18
clone size: .
J gene: TRBJ1-3

CDR3 protein: CASSYGEGGGYGYTF
CDR3 DNA: TGTGCCAGCAGTTACGGGGAGGGAGGAGGCTATGGCTACACCTTC
CDR3 length: 15
D gene: .
V gene: TRBV6-5
clone size: .
J gene: TRBJ1-2

CDR3 protein: CATRGTGYTDTQYF
CDR3 DNA: TGTGCCACCAGAGGGACAGGGTACACAGATACGCAGTATTTT
CDR3 length: 14
D gene: TRBD1
V gene: TRBV24-1
clone size: once
J gene: TRBJ2-3

CDR3 protein: CASSIWGPQETQYF
CDR3 DNA: TGTGCCAGTAGTATCTGGGGGCCCCAAGAGACCCAGTACTTC
CDR3 length: 14
D gene: .
V gene: TRBV19
clone size: .
J gene: TRBJ2-5

CDR3 protein: CASSLAPGADTQYF
CDR3 DNA: TGTGCCAGCAGCTTAGCCCCGGGGGCAGATACGCAGTATTTT
CDR3 length: 14
D gene: .
V gene: TRBV11-2
clone size: few
J gene: TRBJ2-3

CDR3 protein: CASSRTGGYNEQFF
CDR3 DNA: TGTGCCAGCTCCAGGACAGGGGGCTACAATGAGCAGTTCTTC
CDR3 length: 14
D gene: TRBD1
V gene: TRBV6-5
clone size: .
J gene: TRBJ2-1

CDR3 protein: CASSPDLPGNSPLHF
CDR3 DNA: TGTGCCAGCAGCCCCGATCTACCGGGGAATTCACCCCTCCACTTT
CDR3 length: 15
D gene: .
V gene: TRBV9
clone size: .
J gene: TRBJ1-6

CDR3 protein: CASSQLTGTGANVLTF
CDR3 DNA: TGCGCCAGCAGCCAACTGACAGGGACTGGGGCCAACGTCCTGACTTTC
CDR3 length: 16
D gene: TRBD1
V gene: TRBV5-1
clone size: .
J gene: TRBJ2-6

CDR3 protein: CASGAGTGSNQPQHF
CDR3 DNA: TGTGCCAGCGGAGCCGGGACAGGGTCCAATCAGCCCCAGCATTTT
CDR3 length: 15
D gene: TRBD1
V gene: TRBV6-5
clone size: .
J gene: TRBJ1-5

CDR3 protein: CASSLDRDRSAYEQYF
CDR3 DNA: TGTGCCAGCAGTTTGGACCGGGACAGGTCCGCCTACGAGCAGTACTTC
CDR3 length: 16
D gene: TRBD1
V gene: TRBV27
clone size: .
J gene: TRBJ2-7

CDR3 protein: CASTLTGAGGYGYTF
CDR3 DNA: TGTGCCAGCACGCTGACAGGGGCCGGGGGGTATGGCTACACCTTC
CDR3 length: 15
D gene: TRBD1
V gene: TRBV6-5
clone size: .
J gene: TRBJ1-2

CDR3 protein: CASSRTGTEAFF
CDR3 DNA: TGTGCCAGCAGCCGGACAGGGACTGAAGCTTTCTTT
CDR3 length: 12
D gene: TRBD1
V gene: TRBV28
clone size: .
J gene: TRBJ1-1

CDR3 protein: CASSLVQGQGQETQYF
CDR3 DNA: TGTGCCAGCAGCTTAGTTCAGGGACAGGGTCAAGAGACCCAGTACTTC
CDR3 length: 16
D gene: TRBD1
V gene: TRBV7-2
clone size: .
J gene: TRBJ2-5

CDR3 protein: CASSDRGLGETQYF
CDR3 DNA: TGTGCCAGCAGCGACAGGGGCTTGGGGGAGACCCAGTACTTC
CDR3 length: 14
D gene: TRBD1
V gene: TRBV6-5
clone size: .
J gene: TRBJ2-5